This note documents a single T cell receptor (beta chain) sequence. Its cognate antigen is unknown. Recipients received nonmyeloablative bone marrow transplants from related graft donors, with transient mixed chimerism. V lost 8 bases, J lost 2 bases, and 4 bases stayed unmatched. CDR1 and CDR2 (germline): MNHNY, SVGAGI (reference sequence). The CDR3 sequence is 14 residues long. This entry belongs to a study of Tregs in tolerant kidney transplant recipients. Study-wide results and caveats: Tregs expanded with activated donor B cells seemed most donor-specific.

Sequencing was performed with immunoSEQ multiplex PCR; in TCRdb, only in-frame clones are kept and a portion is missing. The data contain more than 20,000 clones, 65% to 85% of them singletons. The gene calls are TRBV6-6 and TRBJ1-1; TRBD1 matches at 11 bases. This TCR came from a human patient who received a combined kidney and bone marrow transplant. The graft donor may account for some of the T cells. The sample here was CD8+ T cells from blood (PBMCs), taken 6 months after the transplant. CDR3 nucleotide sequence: TGTGCCAGCCAGGGACAGGGGGTAAACACTGAAGCTTTCTTT. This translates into CASQGQGVNTEAFF.